This T cell receptor beta chain is from a study of human T cells and chemical hapten exposure. Regarding the study as a whole: Expanded TCRs created a significantly greater count of big CDR3 similarity clusters than controls did.

The table lists this clonotype with many counts. Its specificity is not known. CDR1 is SGHDN and CDR2 is FVKESK in the germline V gene. J lost 4 bases, V lost 6 bases, and 9 bases had no gene match. The CDR3 contains 15 residues. Noted time point: patch test 1, 2 weeks after DPC sensitization. Described treatment: therapeutic diphenylcyclopropenone sensitization with weekly scalp DPC. TCRdb re-derived calls from the RACE reads in MiXCR, one entry per CDR3 protein. The data hold 300,000 to 450,000 distinct CDR3 sequences, with approximately 5.1% observed a single time. The genes are TRBV14 and TRBJ1-2, with 9 bases that match TRBD1. This clonotype was sampled from a woman between 50 and 59 years old with alopecia areata. Some clones in this sample may be carry-over from other donors' samples. The source was whole blood, collected in connection with sensitization to the hapten diphenylcyclopropenone (DPC). The CDR3, as DNA: TGTGCCAGCAGTTCCGGACAGGGGTCATTCTATGGCTACACCTTC. Encoded protein: CASSSGQGSFYGYTF.